The following is a T cell receptor beta chain sequence with its context. Antigen unknown. This specimen belongs to a study of T cells after posttransplantation cyclophosphamide. Findings and caveats of the study: Recipient CMV seropositivity and CMV reactivation strongly tracked TRB clonality. Later post-transplant blood repertoires were often dominated by donor CD8+ memory clones. TRB overlap between skin or GI tissue T cells and blood was limited.

Method: immunoSEQ multiplex PCR; TCRdb's copy keeps in-frame clones and lacks some. The sample shows roughly 35,000 clones, no singletons; the ten largest hold 0.95% to 1.5%. The CDR3 extends over 15 amino acids. The J gene is TRBJ1-2, the V gene TRBV12-2; TRBD1, the table's D call, lacks a check against the DNA. TRBV12-2 is listed as a pseudogene. Sequencing was carried out using PBMCs. The sequence was collected from a girl aged 5-17 years in good health, CMV-negative, and a related stem cell transplant donor. CDR3 sequence (DNA): TGTGCAAGTCGCTTACCGACAGGGAGGTACTATGGCTACACCTTC. Its translation is CASRLPTGRYYGYTF.